These T cell receptor beta chains were read from a single sample in a study of blood T cell repertoires in COVID-19. Profiled with immunoSEQ multiplex PCR; TCRdb holds only in-frame clones, not every one. The sample lists approximately 400,000 clones; around 83% were seen once. Material for sequencing was PBMCs or T cells enriched from blood (not recorded which). Every receptor here comes from a woman aged 50 to 60 who had recovered from COVID-19. Both conserved end residues are part of each CDR3. Each record gives: clone size, D gene, V gene, J gene, CDR3 DNA, CDR3 protein. D genes are given only for firm matches. Only part of the rows carry a size: once, few, many, or a class if the clone is expanded.

clone_size: few; d_call: TRBD1; v_call: TRBV29-1; j_call: TRBJ1-1; cdr3_nt: TGCAGCGGCGACAGGGGCGGAACTGAAGCTTTCTTT; cdr3_aa: CSGDRGGTEAFF
clone_size: -; d_call: -; v_call: TRBV11-2; j_call: TRBJ2-1; cdr3_nt: TGTGCCAGCAGCTTAGCGTCTGACGGGGGTGGATCCATATACAATGAGCAGTTCTTC; cdr3_aa: CASSLASDGGGSIYNEQFF
clone_size: -; d_call: TRBD1; v_call: TRBV9; j_call: TRBJ1-2; cdr3_nt: TGTGCCAGCAGCGAATACGGACAGGGTAACTATGGCTACACCTTC; cdr3_aa: CASSEYGQGNYGYTF
clone_size: few; d_call: -; v_call: TRBV19; j_call: TRBJ1-6; cdr3_nt: TGTGCCAGTAGGGAGGTAGCCTATAATTCACCCCTCCACTTT; cdr3_aa: CASREVAYNSPLHF
clone_size: -; d_call: -; v_call: TRBV19; j_call: TRBJ1-4; cdr3_nt: TGTGCCAGTAGTATTACCGGGGGAAATGAAAAACTGTTTTTT; cdr3_aa: CASSITGGNEKLFF
clone_size: -; d_call: -; v_call: TRBV29-1; j_call: TRBJ1-6; cdr3_nt: TGCAGCGTTCGGTCAGGGGACTATAATTCACCCCTCCACTTT; cdr3_aa: CSVRSGDYNSPLHF
clone_size: -; d_call: TRBD1; v_call: TRBV2; j_call: TRBJ1-2; cdr3_nt: TGTGCCAGCAGGGTTGGACAGGGACCTAACTATGGCTACACCTTC; cdr3_aa: CASRVGQGPNYGYTF
clone_size: -; d_call: -; v_call: TRBV5-1; j_call: TRBJ2-3; cdr3_nt: TGCGCCAACGGGGTAGCGGATACGCAGTATTTT; cdr3_aa: CANGVADTQYF
clone_size: -; d_call: -; v_call: TRBV28; j_call: TRBJ1-5; cdr3_nt: TGTGCCAGCAGTTTGGGGGGAAAACAGCCCCAGCATTTT; cdr3_aa: CASSLGGKQPQHF
clone_size: -; d_call: TRBD2; v_call: TRBV6-5; j_call: TRBJ2-5; cdr3_nt: TGTGCCAGCAGAGGACTAGTCGTAGAGACCCAGTACTTC; cdr3_aa: CASRGLVVETQYF
clone_size: -; d_call: -; v_call: TRBV6-5; j_call: TRBJ2-1; cdr3_nt: TGTGCCAGCAGTAAAACCTGGGCCTCCTACAATGAGCAGTTCTTC; cdr3_aa: CASSKTWASYNEQFF
clone_size: -; d_call: -; v_call: TRBV5-1; j_call: TRBJ2-1; cdr3_nt: TGCGCCAGCAGCCGGGGGGCAGGGGGCTCCCAGGATTCCTACAATGAGCAGTTCTTC; cdr3_aa: CASSRGAGGSQDSYNEQFF
clone_size: -; d_call: TRBD1; v_call: TRBV29-1; j_call: TRBJ1-3; cdr3_nt: TGCAGCGTTGAAACAGGGGCTGGAAACACCATATATTTT; cdr3_aa: CSVETGAGNTIYF
clone_size: -; d_call: -; v_call: TRBV5-6; j_call: TRBJ1-3; cdr3_nt: TGTGCCAGCAGCTACCCGGGACTCCTTTACGCTGGAAACACCATATATTTT; cdr3_aa: CASSYPGLLYAGNTIYF
clone_size: -; d_call: TRBD1; v_call: TRBV18; j_call: TRBJ2-2; cdr3_nt: TGTGCCAGCTCACCGCGGCCGGGACAGAGCACCGGGGAGCTGTTTTTT; cdr3_aa: CASSPRPGQSTGELFF
clone_size: -; d_call: -; v_call: TRBV27; j_call: TRBJ1-2; cdr3_nt: TGTGCCAGCAGTTTCACAGGCAGCTATGGCTACACCTTC; cdr3_aa: CASSFTGSYGYTF
clone_size: -; d_call: -; v_call: TRBV29-1; j_call: TRBJ1-1; cdr3_nt: TGCAGCGTTGCGGTTCGGTACGACACTGAAGCTTTCTTT; cdr3_aa: CSVAVRYDTEAFF
clone_size: few; d_call: -; v_call: TRBV27; j_call: TRBJ1-5; cdr3_nt: TGTGCCAGCAGTTTCGGGGGACGCCAGCATTTT; cdr3_aa: CASSFGGRQHF
clone_size: -; d_call: -; v_call: TRBV2; j_call: TRBJ1-2; cdr3_nt: TGTGCCAGCAGCCAATCAGGGGACTATGGCTACACCTTC; cdr3_aa: CASSQSGDYGYTF
clone_size: -; d_call: -; v_call: TRBV5-4; j_call: TRBJ1-1; cdr3_nt: TGTGCCAGCAGCCCCGGGAGATTAAGGGGTATGAACACTGAAGCTTTCTTT; cdr3_aa: CASSPGRLRGMNTEAFF
clone_size: -; d_call: TRBD2; v_call: TRBV11-3; j_call: TRBJ2-3; cdr3_nt: TGTGCCAGCAGCGCGCTTAGCGGGGGGCAAAATACGCAGTATTTT; cdr3_aa: CASSALSGGQNTQYF
clone_size: -; d_call: TRBD1; v_call: TRBV30; j_call: TRBJ1-5; cdr3_nt: TGTGCCTGGAGTAGGATGGCAGGGGGCGCAGGAGGCAATCAGCCCCAGCATTTT; cdr3_aa: CAWSRMAGGAGGNQPQHF
clone_size: few; d_call: -; v_call: TRBV10-3; j_call: TRBJ2-2; cdr3_nt: TGTGCCACCAGGGGGGCTAAGGACACCGGGGAGCTGTTTTTT; cdr3_aa: CATRGAKDTGELFF
clone_size: -; d_call: -; v_call: TRBV6-5; j_call: TRBJ2-1; cdr3_nt: TGTGCCAGCAGCCCCGGGGTGAGGGAGAAGAATGAGCAGTTCTTC; cdr3_aa: CASSPGVREKNEQFF
clone_size: -; d_call: -; v_call: TRBV7-6; j_call: TRBJ2-5; cdr3_nt: TGTGCCAGCAGCTTAGCGGGCGAGACCCAGTACTTC; cdr3_aa: CASSLAGETQYF
clone_size: -; d_call: TRBD1; v_call: TRBV5-4; j_call: TRBJ2-3; cdr3_nt: TGTGCCAGCAGCCAAGACGGATACAGGGGAATAACAGATACGCAGTATTTT; cdr3_aa: CASSQDGYRGITDTQYF
clone_size: -; d_call: -; v_call: TRBV5-4; j_call: TRBJ2-2; cdr3_nt: TGTGCCAGCAGCTCGGGTGGAGGGAGCACCGGGGAGCTGTTTTTT; cdr3_aa: CASSSGGGSTGELFF
clone_size: -; d_call: TRBD1; v_call: TRBV7-2; j_call: TRBJ2-6; cdr3_nt: TGTGCCAGCAGCTTAGGGGGACAGGGGGCCGGTTTC; cdr3_aa: CASSLGGQGAGF
clone_size: -; d_call: TRBD1; v_call: TRBV27; j_call: TRBJ1-2; cdr3_nt: TGTGCCAGCAGCCGGACAGGGAGTTATGGCTACACCTTC; cdr3_aa: CASSRTGSYGYTF